This T cell receptor beta chain was sequenced during a study of glioma-infiltrating T cells. This clonotype was counted a few times. The CDR3 is made up of 15 amino acids. Germline V gene data show CDR1 as SGHTA and CDR2 as FQGTGA. Trimming shortened V by 2 bases and J by 3 bases, and 11 bases separated the two germline ends. Using RNA template, CDR3s of TCR alpha and beta were amplified with iRepertoire arm-PCR. TCRdb processed the multiplex PCR reads anew with MiXCR; each CDR3 protein has one entry. The sample carries about 140,000 distinct CDR3 sequences, approximately 40% recorded once. The chain uses TRBV7-3 and TRBJ2-1; weak D call: TRBD2 (7 bases). The specimen sequenced was glioma tissue, nonneoplastic brain tissue, or PBMCs (not recorded which). This TCR was recovered from a human donor with low-grade glioma or glioblastoma, undergoing nonglioma brain surgery, or in good health (not recorded which). In nucleotides, the CDR3 is TGTGCCAGCAGCTTAGTGGGGGGGCTCTACAATGAGCAGTTCTTC. Translating it yields CASSLVGGLYNEQFF.